This entry concerns a single TCR beta chain. Its antigen is undetermined. The sample comes from a study of cytotoxic CD8 clonotypes in ibrutinib-treated CLL. The intended depth for sequencing was 1 in 200,000 to 1 in 1 million T cells. Using immunoSEQ multiplex PCR, the repertoire was profiled, and TCRdb retains in-frame clones only, with some absent. The sample consists of over 140,000 clones, 65% to 85% of them appearing once. Whole-study findings and limits: Clonality was elevated at ibrutinib response and had returned toward baseline at progression. The study found public clonotypes uncommon, contracting or stable on treatment.

V shed 3 bases and J shed 3 bases, with 8 bases lying between them. Per the germline V gene, CDR1 is LNHDA and CDR2 is SQIVND (reference sequence). The CDR3 spans 13 residues. This receptor was obtained from a human donor with chronic lymphocytic leukemia. The starting material was PBMCs, obtained after 36 months of ibrutinib treatment. This chain connects TRBV19 to TRBJ1-2; D not resolved. Here the CDR3 DNA reads TGTGCCAGTAGTATTGTGGAGGACTATGGCTACACCTTC. This encodes CASSIVEDYGYTF.